The 26 T cell receptor beta chains reported below all come from one sample, sequenced in a study of control samples from healthy donors and cancer patients (TCRdb year 2020). The library was built by means of the immunoSEQ multiplex PCR assay. TCRdb holds this immuneACCESS table with in-frame rearrangements only. Some clones are missing; in checked studies, unresolved V genes explain under half, and the rest has no known cause. Within this sample are under 85,000 clones, with over 85% of them counted one time only. In total, the top ten clones hold roughly 1.3% of the sample. Sequencing was performed on PBMCs. These receptors all come from a woman aged 40 to 55 with lung cancer.

The V call is TRBV27, the J call TRBJ2-3; no definite D call. Trimming pared 6 bases from V and 1 base from J, leaving 17 bases between. The CDR3 extends over 16 amino acids. Germline V gene lookup returns CDR1 MNHEY and CDR2 SMNVEV (reference sequence). The CDR3, as DNA: TGTGCCAGCAGCCGAACCCAAATCAAACGCACAGATACGCAGTATTTT. Protein product: CASSRTQIKRTDTQYF.

This rearrangement joins TRBV24-1 to TRBJ2-2; D is ambiguous. V gave up 4 bases and J gave up 6 bases, with 14 bases separating them. Germline values: CDR1 KGHDR, CDR2 SFDVKD. This CDR3 is built from 15 residues. The CDR3 nucleotides are TGTGCCACCAGTGAGCACCTGGGGTACGCCGGGGAGCTGTTTTTT. This translates into CATSEHLGYAGELFF.

The chain recombines TRBV12-3 or TRBV12-4 with TRBJ1-2; D ambiguous. V shed 4 bases and J shed 8 bases, with 14 bases lying between them. This CDR3 is 13 amino acids long. CDR3 coding DNA: TGTGCCAGCAGTTCGGACTCATTGGGAGGCTACACCTTC. Its translation: CASSSDSLGGYTF.

The chain links TRBV5-4 to TRBJ1-1; possible D gene TRBD1, 6 bases. Trimming removed 2 bases at V and 4 bases at J, with 9 bases between. Per the germline V gene, CDR1 is SGHNT and CDR2 is YYREEE (reference sequence). The CDR3 totals 13 residues. The CDR3 protein is CASSFRGGTEAFF. The CDR3 nucleotides read TGTGCCAGCAGCTTTAGAGGGGGCACTGAAGCTTTCTTT.

The count of this clone is one. V is TRBV29-1 and J is TRBJ1-2, with unresolved D. The CDR3 extends over 13 amino acids. Germline V CDR1 and CDR2: SQVTM, ANQGSEA. Between the trimmed V and J ends, which lost 4 bases and 4 bases, there was a span of 13 bases. The DNA of the CDR3 is TGCAGCGTTGGAGTCTTAGATGGCTATGGCTACACCTTC. This encodes CSVGVLDGYGYTF.

The chain is built from TRBV3-1 (or the pseudogene TRBV3-2) and TRBJ1-3; no firm D call. The CDR3 totals 15 residues. With 1 base removed from V and 0 bases from J, the gap between germline ends came to 7 bases. CDR1 and CDR2 (germline): LGHDT, YNNKEL (reference sequence). The CDR3 sequence is CASSQGRTSGNTIYF. CDR3 bases: TGTGCCAGCAGCCAAGGCCGGACCTCTGGAAACACCATATATTTT.

The chain employs TRBV3-1 (or the pseudogene TRBV3-2) and TRBJ1-6, with D maybe TRBD1 (6 bases). The CDR3 has 13 residues. Trimming took 8 bases from V and 7 from J, leaving 12 bases between them. Germline loops: CDR1 LGHDT, CDR2 YNNKEL (reference sequence). The CDR3 DNA follows: TGTGCCAGCGGGACAATAGGAAATTCACCCCTCCACTTT. Protein product: CASGTIGNSPLHF.

The chain recombines TRBV30 with TRBJ1-6; 9 bases map to TRBD1. Germline-derived CDR1 and CDR2 are GTSNPN and SVGIG (reference sequence). J lost 5 bases, V lost 6 bases, and 5 bases had no gene match. The CDR3 contains 14 residues. The CDR3 here is CACRDRVNNSPLHF. The CDR3 DNA follows: TGTGCCTGCCGGGACAGGGTTAATAATTCACCCCTCCACTTT.

The chain employs TRBV29-1 and TRBJ2-1; no reliable D call. The CDR3 has 11 amino acids. Per germline, CDR1 SQVTM and CDR2 ANQGSEA. Deletions cut 4 bases from V and 5 bases from J, with 6 bases between. In DNA form, the CDR3 reads TGCAGCGTTGTAAGTGACAATGAGCAGTTCTTC. This encodes CSVVSDNEQFF.

J is TRBJ2-1 and V is TRBV27; 11 nucleotides line up with TRBD1. Germline CDR1 reads MNHEY; CDR2 reads SMNVEV (reference sequence). After removal of 6 bases from V and 2 bases from J, the junction contained 3 bases not matched to a gene. The CDR3 is made up of 15 amino acids. CDR3 DNA: TGTGCCAGCAGCTCGGGACAGGGGGCCTACAATGAGCAGTTCTTC. It encodes CASSSGQGAYNEQFF.

V usage is TRBV24-1 and J usage is TRBJ2-3, with TRBD1 matching 8 bases. V was clipped by 7 bases and J by 5 bases; unmatched bases: 4. CDR1 and CDR2 from the germline V gene are KGHDR and SFDVKD. This CDR3 region has 13 residues. CDR3 region: CATRSGGIDTQYF. CDR3 nucleotide sequence: TGTGCCACCAGGTCAGGGGGCATAGATACGCAGTATTTT.

The V and J genes are TRBV19 and TRBJ1-1; no firm D call. Germline V gives CDR1 LNHDA, CDR2 SQIVND (reference sequence). The CDR3 loop spans 11 amino acids. Trimming cost V 4 bases and J 7 bases, with 7 bases left between them. CDR3 amino acids: CASSRRVEAFF. The CDR3 DNA is TGTGCCAGTAGTAGGAGGGTTGAAGCTTTCTTT.

This rearrangement joins TRBV3-1 (or the pseudogene TRBV3-2) to TRBJ1-4; no clear D. Germline lookup yields CDR1 LGHDT and CDR2 YNNKEL (reference sequence). V gave up 0 bases and J gave up 8 bases, with 4 bases separating them. The CDR3 extends over 12 amino acids. The CDR3 DNA reads as TGTGCCAGCAGCCAAGATCAAGAAAAACTGTTTTTT. Residues: CASSQDQEKLFF.

This sequence joins TRBV9 and TRBJ1-1; 7 bases map to TRBD1. Germline V gives CDR1 SGDLS, CDR2 YYNGEE. CDR3 length: 13 residues. The V and J ends lost 3 bases and 4 bases, in that order; junction bases with no gene match: 3. The CDR3: CASSDHRGTEAFF. CDR3 sequence (DNA): TGTGCCAGCAGCGACCACAGGGGCACTGAAGCTTTCTTT.

This clone has only one observation. The chain joins TRBV5-4 to TRBJ1-1; D possibly corresponds to TRBD1 (5 bases). This CDR3 has 16 residues. Trimming took off 2 bases at V and 4 bases at J, with 18 bases between the two ends. Germline lookup yields CDR1 SGHNT and CDR2 YYREEE (reference sequence). The CDR3 sequence is CASSFRQLHEGTEAFF. In DNA, the CDR3 is TGTGCCAGCAGCTTTCGACAGCTTCATGAAGGCACTGAAGCTTTCTTT.

CDR3 residues: CAWNEQKNSPLHF. Here the CDR3 DNA reads TGTGCCTGGAATGAACAGAAAAATTCACCCCTCCACTTT. The genes are TRBV30 and TRBJ1-6; D is unresolved. Trimming stripped 4 bases from V and 7 bases from J, with 11 bases between. The CDR3 covers 13 residues. Germline V lookup: CDR1 GTSNPN, CDR2 SVGIG (reference sequence).

The V call is TRBV2, the J call TRBJ2-3; D is unclear. CDR1 SNHLY and CDR2 FYNNEI come from the germline V gene. CDR3 size: 13 residues. V shed 1 base and J shed 2 bases, with 4 bases lying between them. The CDR3 region is CASSEEDTDTQYF. CDR3 in DNA: TGTGCCAGCAGTGAAGAGGACACAGATACGCAGTATTTT.

In its sample, this clone was seen once. The CDR3 DNA sequence: TGCAGCGTTGAAGATCTGTCGGGACTGGTCTCCTACGAGCAGTACTTC. Translating gives CSVEDLSGLVSYEQYF. The V gene is TRBV29-1, the J gene TRBJ2-7; D perhaps matches TRBD2 (6 bases). V dropped 0 bases and J dropped 0 bases, with 15 bases sitting between them. This CDR3 is 16 amino acids long. The germline gives CDR1 SQVTM, CDR2 ANQGSEA.

The chain employs TRBV18 and TRBJ1-4; D is uncertain. The CDR3 sequence is 14 residues long. The V end was cut by 6 bases, the J end by 2 bases, with 10 bases between. CDR1 is KGHSH and CDR2 is LQKENI in the germline V gene. The chain's CDR3 is CASSREVTNEKLFF. The DNA for the CDR3 is TGTGCCAGCTCCCGAGAGGTGACTAATGAAAAACTGTTTTTT.

The chain links TRBV5-1 to TRBJ1-1; D unresolved. Trimming cost V 0 bases and J 1 base, with 7 bases left between them. CDR3 length: 14 residues. Per the germline V gene, CDR1 is SGHRS and CDR2 is YFSETQ. The CDR3 spells CASSLGSTNTEAFF. The CDR3 DNA sequence: TGCGCCAGCAGCTTGGGGTCTACGAACACTGAAGCTTTCTTT.

As DNA, the CDR3 is TGTGCCAGCAGCTCTATATTGACAGTCACCCAAGAGACCCAGTACTTC. It codes for CASSSILTVTQETQYF. J is TRBJ2-5 and V is TRBV7-9, with D possibly matching TRBD1 (5 bases). This CDR3 is 16 amino acids long. Trimming pared 4 bases from V and 1 base from J, leaving 16 bases between. Germline V lookup: CDR1 SEHNR, CDR2 FQNEAQ (reference sequence). The full variable domain, in which reference TRBV7-9 and TRBJ2-5 provide the parts outside the CDR3, is DTGVSQNPRHKITKRGQNVTFRCDPISEHNRLYWYRQTLGQGPEFLTYFQNEAQLEKSRLLSDRFSAERPKGSFSTLEIQRTEQGDSAMYLCASSSILTVTQETQYFGPGTRLLVL.

CDR3 coding DNA: TGTGCCAGCAGTTCCGCAGGGGGCACCACTGAAGCTTTCTTT. This codes for CASSSAGGTTEAFF. The chain couples TRBV6-5 to TRBJ1-1; 8 bases are a match to TRBD1. Germline V gene data show CDR1 as MNHEY and CDR2 as SVGAGI. The CDR3 is 14 amino acids. V gave up 4 bases and J gave up 4 bases; unmatched junction bases: 5.

V and J are TRBV2 and TRBJ1-2, with D uncertain. This CDR3 region has 16 residues. V was shortened by 6 bases and J by 0 bases, with 17 bases between the two germline ends. Germline V CDR1 and CDR2: SNHLY, FYNNEI. As DNA, the CDR3 is TGTGCCAGCAGGTCAAACCCAGGCCATACTAACTATGGCTACACCTTC. This encodes CASRSNPGHTNYGYTF.

The CDR3 DNA sequence: TGTGCCATCAGTGAGTCATCGGGACTAGCGACAGATACGCAGTATTTT. Amino acid sequence: CAISESSGLATDTQYF. The gene calls are TRBV10-3 and TRBJ2-3; 10 positions agree with TRBD2. The CDR3 runs 16 residues. Germline V CDR1 and CDR2: ENHRY, SYGVKD. V shed 0 bases, J shed 3 bases, and the junction held 3 bases outside the gene matches.

V is TRBV11-2 and J is TRBJ1-1; no clear D gene. The V gene lost 3 bases and the J gene lost 6 bases, with 5 bases spanning the gap. The CDR3 spans 11 residues. CDR1 and CDR2 from the germline V gene are SGHAT and FQNNGV. CDR3 residues: CASSFGAEAFF. The CDR3 DNA sequence: TGTGCCAGCAGCTTTGGGGCTGAAGCTTTCTTT. The full variable domain, its missing parts supplied by reference TRBV11-2 and TRBJ1-1, is EAGVAQSPRYKIIEKRQSVAFWCNPISGHATLYWYQQILGQGPKLLIQFQNNGVVDDSQLPKDRFSAERLKGVDSTLKIQPAKLEDSAVYLCASSFGAEAFFGQGTRLTVV.

V is TRBV2 and J is TRBJ2-3; D possibly uses TRBD1 or TRBD2 (5 bases each). This CDR3 has 14 amino acids. The germline V gene has CDR1 SNHLY and CDR2 FYNNEI. V gave up 4 bases and J gave up 4 bases, with 12 bases separating them. The DNA for the CDR3 is TGTGCCAGCAGTGTCGTGCGAGGGGCAGATACGCAGTATTTT. Translating gives CASSVVRGADTQYF.